The 21 T cell receptor beta chains below all came from one sample that was sequenced in a study of blood T cell repertoires in COVID-19 (dated by TCRdb to the early 2020s). Library construction relied on the immunoSEQ multiplex PCR assay. TCRdb re-hosts the immuneACCESS table, in-frame sequences only. Its copies lack some clones; in the studies checked, an unresolved V gene accounts for under half of them, and the cause for the rest is not known. Here the sample has about 15,000 clones; approximately 76% occur a single time. Of the sample, roughly 31% falls within the top ten clones. Source material: peripheral blood. The receptors shown here come from a man in his 70s with active or convalescent COVID-19.

The table lists this clone with a count of one. J is TRBJ2-1 and V is TRBV24-1; no firm D call. This CDR3 is built from 14 residues. With 10 bases removed from V and 0 bases from J, the gap between germline ends came to 12 bases. Germline CDR1 reads KGHDR; CDR2 reads SFDVKD. The CDR3 region has the DNA TGTGCCACGTCAAGTGTTAGCTCCTACAATGAGCAGTTCTTC. Residues: CATSSVSSYNEQFF.

The chain recombines TRBV19 with TRBJ1-6, with D possibly matching TRBD1 (6 bases). Looked up from germline, CDR1 is LNHDA and CDR2 is SQIVND (reference sequence). The CDR3 has 15 residues. Trimming removed 8 bases at V and 4 bases at J, with 15 bases between. CDR3 sequence reads: CASGQQSQYNSPLHF. CDR3 in DNA: TGTGCCAGTGGACAGCAGTCGCAGTATAATTCACCCCTCCACTTT.

The rearrangement uses TRBV18 and TRBJ2-6; 11 bases match TRBD2. Germline values: CDR1 KGHSH, CDR2 LQKENI. CDR3 length equals 19 residues. V was clipped by 3 bases and J by 2 bases; unmatched bases: 9. CDR3 region: CASSPVFLAGGPGANVLTF. The CDR3 DNA follows: TGTGCCAGCTCACCGGTATTCCTAGCGGGAGGACCTGGGGCCAACGTCCTGACTTTC.

The chain joins TRBV28 to TRBJ1-2; D not certain. This CDR3 region has 11 residues. V lost 7 bases and J 5 bases, leaving 8 bases between the germline ends. CDR1 MDHEN and CDR2 SYDVKM come from the germline V gene. CDR3: CASMRQYGYTF. Here the CDR3 DNA reads TGTGCCAGCATGCGGCAATATGGCTACACCTTC.

The chain links TRBV10-3 to TRBJ1-2; D may be TRBD1 (6 bases). V lost 6 bases to trimming and J lost 4 bases, with 12 bases between them. Germline CDR1 is ENHRY and CDR2 is SYGVKD. The CDR3 has 13 residues. The CDR3 sequence: CAISHTGFYGYTF. The CDR3 DNA reads TGTGCCATCAGCCATACAGGGTTCTATGGCTACACCTTC.

The V gene is TRBV5-5, the J gene TRBJ2-3; D gene unclear. V was cut by 3 bases and J by 0 bases, with 11 bases left in between. The germline gives CDR1 SGHKS, CDR2 YYEKEE (reference sequence). This CDR3 comprises 15 residues. CDR3 residues: CASSSRPVSTDTQYF. The DNA for the CDR3 is TGTGCCAGCAGCTCCCGCCCGGTTAGCACAGATACGCAGTATTTT. The full variable domain, rest sourced from reference TRBV5-5 and TRBJ2-3, is DAGVTQSPTHLIKTRGQQVTLRCSPISGHKSVSWYQQVLGQGPQFIFQYYEKEERGRGNFPDRFSARQFPNYSSELNVNALLLGDSALYLCASSSRPVSTDTQYFGPGTRLTVL.

This chain joins TRBV2 and TRBJ2-1; 9 nucleotides agree with TRBD2. V was clipped by 2 bases and J by 13 bases; unmatched bases: 3. The CDR3 covers 12 residues. Germline loops: CDR1 SNHLY, CDR2 FYNNEI. CDR3 DNA: TGTGCCAGCAGTGAACGCGGGGGGGTCCAGTTCTTC. Its translation is CASSERGGVQFF.

The gene calls are TRBV18 and TRBJ2-7; tentative D call: TRBD1 (8 bases). Trimming took 2 bases from V and 6 from J, leaving 14 bases between them. The CDR3 consists of 14 residues. Germline V gene lookup returns CDR1 KGHSH and CDR2 LQKENI. The CDR3 DNA reads as TGTGCCAGCTCACCAGTTCACAGGGGGGGCGAGCAGTACTTC. This gives the protein CASSPVHRGGEQYF.

This clone turned up a few times. The chain employs TRBV6-5 and TRBJ1-6, with TRBD1 matching over 7 bases. This CDR3 comprises 15 residues. Looked up from germline, CDR1 is MNHEY and CDR2 is SVGAGI. The J segment lost 7 bases and the V segment lost 4 bases, leaving 7 bases of the junction unmatched. The CDR3 sequence is CASSFDRDTNSPLHF. The CDR3 DNA reads TGTGCCAGCAGTTTCGACAGGGATACCAATTCACCCCTCCACTTT.

V is TRBV6-1 and J is TRBJ1-2; no clear D gene. The CDR3 covers 12 residues. V was trimmed by 2 bases and J by 4 bases, leaving 5 bases between them. CDR1 is MNHNS and CDR2 is SASEGT in the germline V gene. Written as DNA, the CDR3 is TGTGCCAGCAGTGAATCTCTCTATGGCTACACCTTC. Its protein product is CASSESLYGYTF.

The gene calls are TRBV3-1 (or the pseudogene TRBV3-2) and TRBJ2-3; D is ambiguous. Germline loops: CDR1 LGHDT, CDR2 YNNKEL (reference sequence). Trimming cost V 6 bases and J 2 bases, with 3 bases left between them. The CDR3 has 11 residues. The CDR3 DNA follows: TGTGCCAGCAGTAACACAGATACGCAGTATTTT. Residues: CASSNTDTQYF.

This clone was seen more than once but under ten times. The rearrangement joins TRBV30 to TRBJ2-3, with a possible D match to TRBD2 (6 bases). Germline CDR1 and CDR2: GTSNPN and SVGIG (reference sequence). The V and J ends lost 1 base and 5 bases respectively, with 13 bases between them. The CDR3 is 14 residues long. The CDR3 DNA reads as TGTGCCTGGAGTGGCGGAGGAGGGGAAGATACGCAGTATTTT. This sequence encodes CAWSGGGGEDTQYF. Based on the CDR3 plus reference TRBV30 and TRBJ2-3, the full variable domain is SQTIHQWPATLVQPVGSPLSLECTVEGTSNPNLYWYRQAAGRGLQLLFYSVGIGQISSEVPQNLSASRPQDRQFILSSKKLLLSDSGFYLCAWSGGGGEDTQYFGPGTRLTVL.

This clone was seen only once. The chain uses TRBV21-1 and TRBJ1-1. TRBV21-1 has pseudogene status. The CDR3 totals 13 residues. CDR3 in amino acids: CASKRALPTEAFF. CDR3 sequence (DNA): TGTGCCAGCAAGCGGGCCCTCCCCACTGAAGCTTTCTTT.

The chain couples TRBV5-6 to TRBJ1-4, with 7 bases lining up with TRBD1. The J segment lost 8 bases and the V segment lost 4 bases, leaving 14 bases of the junction unmatched. This CDR3 contains 16 residues. From germline, CDR1 is SGHDT and CDR2 YYEEEE. The CDR3 region has the DNA TGTGCCAGCAGCCGGAGGATGACAGGGCGTCGGGAAAAACTGTTTTTT. Amino acids: CASSRRMTGRREKLFF. Full variable domain (remainder filled in from reference TRBV5-6 and TRBJ1-4): DAGVTQSPTHLIKTRGQQVTLRCSPKSGHDTVSWYQQALGQGPQFIFQYYEEEERQRGNFPDRFSGHQFPNYSSELNVNALLLGDSALYLCASSRRMTGRREKLFFGSGTQLSVL.

The table lists this clone with a count of one. J is TRBJ2-5 and V is TRBV19; a weak D match, TRBD2 (5 bases). V was clipped by 6 bases and J by 5 bases, with 13 bases between them. Germline-derived CDR1 and CDR2 are LNHDA and SQIVND (reference sequence). The CDR3 extends over 13 amino acids. The CDR3 DNA follows: TGTGCCAGTAGCCGTGCTAGCTGGGAGACCCAGTACTTC. Translated, it gives CASSRASWETQYF.

The genes are TRBV5-1 and TRBJ2-7, with D perhaps TRBD2 (6 bases). V was shortened by 7 bases and J by 3 bases, with 17 bases between the two germline ends. The CDR3 runs 14 residues. Germline-derived CDR1 and CDR2 are SGHRS and YFSETQ. The CDR3 spells CASSRDGWDYEQYF. The CDR3 DNA reads TGCGCCAGCTCGCGGGACGGATGGGACTACGAGCAGTACTTC.

A single count supports this clone. The rearrangement uses TRBV9 and TRBJ1-5; TRBD1 matches at 8 bases. Germline V gene sequence: CDR1 SGDLS, CDR2 YYNGEE. V shed 3 bases and J 6 bases; nucleotides not matched to a gene: 2. The CDR3 extends over 13 amino acids. CDR3 nucleotides: TGTGCCAGCAGCGCAGGGGGCAGTCAGCCCCAGCATTTT. It codes for CASSAGGSQPQHF.

The V call is TRBV18, the J call TRBJ1-4, with D unresolved. This CDR3 region has 13 residues. The V end was cut by 3 bases, the J end by 5 bases, with 7 bases between. Germline values: CDR1 KGHSH, CDR2 LQKENI. The CDR3 DNA reads TGTGCCAGCTCACCGGCGAGGAATGAAAAACTGTTTTTT. Residues: CASSPARNEKLFF.

This clone was recorded a few times. The chain joins TRBV7-9 to TRBJ2-7; TRBD2 matches 9 bases. CDR3 length: 14 amino acids. Germline-derived CDR1 and CDR2 are SEHNR and FQNEAQ (reference sequence). Trimming took 4 bases from V and 6 from J; bases not matched to a gene: 7. Here the CDR3 reads CASSSSGTSSEQYF. CDR3 in DNA: TGTGCCAGCAGCTCCTCCGGGACTAGCAGCGAGCAGTACTTC.

The chain has TRBV4-3 and TRBJ2-2; D possibly corresponds to TRBD2 (6 bases). There are 16 residues in the CDR3. From germline, CDR1 is LGHNA and CDR2 YSLEER. V gave up 4 bases and J gave up 0 bases, with 12 bases separating them. The CDR3 sequence: CASSRDSGANTGELFF. The CDR3 nucleotides are TGCGCCAGCAGCCGAGATAGCGGAGCGAACACCGGGGAGCTGTTTTTT.

The chain joins TRBV6-5 to TRBJ2-5; TRBD1 matches 7 bases. With 6 bases clipped from V and 5 bases from J, the junction kept 12 bases outside the gene matches. The CDR3 loop spans 15 amino acids. Germline CDR1 reads MNHEY; CDR2 reads SVGAGI. The CDR3 is CASRNWKGARETQYF. The CDR3 region has the DNA TGTGCCAGCAGAAACTGGAAGGGGGCGCGGGAGACCCAGTACTTC.